Below, 20 T cell receptor beta chains from the same sample are listed, as sequenced in a study of long-term antiretroviral therapy in people with HIV. A v3.0 immunoSEQ assay was performed at survey level. Measured with immunoSEQ multiplex PCR; TCRdb has only the in-frame clones, and not every one. The top ten clones hold around 3.2% of a sample with about 50,000 clones, around 80% of them seen once. The sequencing used unsorted PBMCs, collected 0.8 years after starting antiretroviral therapy. These receptor sequences come from a woman aged 18-29 years with HIV.

The chain recombines TRBV7-2 with TRBJ2-2; no clear D gene. This CDR3 has 14 amino acids. Germline values: CDR1 SGHTA, CDR2 FQGNSA. Trimming pared 1 base from V and 6 bases from J, leaving 9 bases between. CDR3: CASSLGFVAGELFF. CDR3 coding DNA: TGTGCCAGCAGCTTAGGCTTCGTCGCCGGGGAGCTGTTTTTT.

The chain uses TRBV9 and TRBJ2-2, with D perhaps TRBD1 (5 bases). This CDR3 is 15 amino acids long. Germline lookup yields CDR1 SGDLS and CDR2 YYNGEE. V lost 2 bases to trimming and J lost 3 bases, with 11 bases between them. As DNA, the CDR3 is TGTGCCAGCAGCGTTAGCAGGGCGGACACCGGGGAGCTGTTTTTT. It yields the protein CASSVSRADTGELFF.

The V call is TRBV6-6, the J call TRBJ2-1, with TRBD2 matching 8 bases. Per the germline V gene, CDR1 is MNHNY and CDR2 is SVGAGI (reference sequence). Unmatched junction bases numbered 8, after V lost 0 bases and J lost 13 bases. The CDR3 has 14 residues. CDR3 sequence (DNA): TGTGCCAGCAGTTACTCCGGGACTAGACCAAATCAGTTCTTC. Amino acids: CASSYSGTRPNQFF.

The chain employs TRBV5-8 and TRBJ2-7, with TRBD2 as a possible D gene (5 bases). The CDR3 loop spans 13 amino acids. Trimming left V 7 bases short and J 6 bases short, with 17 bases between. Germline CDR1 and CDR2: SGHTS and YDEGEE. CDR3 sequence: CASQTRRTSEQYF. The CDR3, as DNA: TGTGCCAGCCAAACTAGAAGGACTTCCGAGCAGTACTTC.

In DNA form, the CDR3 reads TGTGCCAGCGGGAGGCCCCAGGGGTTTTTTGGCTACACCTTC. Protein product: CASGRPQGFFGYTF. The chain couples TRBV6-1 to TRBJ1-2; TRBD1 is a possible D gene (6 bases). Trimming left V 8 bases short and J 7 bases short, with 20 bases between. The CDR3 runs to 14 residues. CDR1 MNHNS and CDR2 SASEGT come from the germline V gene.

V usage is TRBV5-6 and J usage is TRBJ1-2; D is unresolved. The CDR3 consists of 14 residues. The germline CDR1 and CDR2 sequences are SGHDT and YYEEEE. V was cut by 7 bases and J by 8 bases, with 21 bases left in between. The CDR3 region is CASGRIGLGKGYTF. For the CDR3, the DNA is TGTGCCAGCGGGAGAATTGGACTCGGGAAAGGCTACACCTTC.

The chain joins TRBV28 to TRBJ2-7; D might be TRBD2 (5 bases). CDR1 and CDR2 from the germline V gene are MDHEN and SYDVKM. Trimming removed 6 bases at V and 6 bases at J, with 24 bases between. This CDR3 is built from 16 residues. This CDR3 is CASRRARPVRISEQYF. Here the CDR3 DNA reads TGTGCCAGCAGGAGGGCGAGACCCGTTAGAATCTCCGAGCAGTACTTC.

The chain uses TRBV9 and TRBJ2-7; 12 nucleotides line up with TRBD1. The CDR3 has 16 amino acids. After removal of 4 bases from V and 4 bases from J, the junction contained 9 bases not matched to a gene. CDR1 is SGDLS, CDR2 YYNGEE, per germline. CDR3 region: CASSSPRDRGPYEQYF. DNA for the CDR3: TGTGCCAGCAGCTCCCCCCGGGACAGGGGGCCTTACGAGCAGTACTTC.

V usage is TRBV7-6 and J usage is TRBJ1-1; D is unclear. Germline CDR1 is SGHVS and CDR2 is FNYEAQ. The CDR3 has 16 amino acids. With 1 base removed from V and 1 base from J, the gap between germline ends came to 13 bases. DNA of the CDR3: TGTGCCAGCAGCTTAGTAAACCAACAACCGAACACTGAAGCTTTCTTT. Translation: CASSLVNQQPNTEAFF.

This clone showed up just a few times. As DNA, the CDR3 is TGTGCCAGCAGTTACCGGGACTCTGGAAACACCATATATTTT. Translation: CASSYRDSGNTIYF. The rearrangement joins TRBV6-6 to TRBJ1-3; D not resolved. CDR1 and CDR2 from the germline V gene are MNHNY and SVGAGI (reference sequence). There are 14 residues in the CDR3. The V and J ends lost 2 bases and 0 bases respectively, with 5 bases between them.

The genes are TRBV19 and TRBJ2-3, with 8 bases identical to TRBD2. The CDR3 runs 18 residues. V gave up 1 base and J gave up 4 bases; unmatched junction bases: 13. CDR1 and CDR2 from the germline V gene are LNHDA and SQIVND (reference sequence). As DNA, the CDR3 is TGTGCCAGTAGTATAGGAATCGGAGCGGGAGTTGACTCAGATACGCAGTATTTT. It yields the protein CASSIGIGAGVDSDTQYF.

The chain employs TRBV4-3 and TRBJ2-5, with a possible D match to TRBD2 (6 bases). From germline, CDR1 is LGHNA and CDR2 YSLEER. The length of the CDR3 is 20 residues. Trimming shortened V by 4 bases and J by 0 bases, and 27 bases separated the two germline ends. The CDR3 spells CASSRRGLRSPYTYQETQYF. The CDR3 region has the DNA TGCGCCAGCAGCCGGCGGGGCCTTCGATCCCCCTACACGTACCAAGAGACCCAGTACTTC.

This clone was seen only once. J is TRBJ1-1 and V is TRBV6-6; D is ambiguous. CDR1 and CDR2 from the germline V gene are MNHNY and SVGAGI (reference sequence). The CDR3 is 14 amino acids. V was cut by 2 bases and J by 8 bases, with 15 bases left in between. CDR3 protein: CASSYGGRALEAFF. DNA for the CDR3: TGTGCCAGCAGTTACGGTGGGCGGGCCTTAGAAGCTTTCTTT.

The V call is TRBV10-1, the J call TRBJ2-1, with 12 nucleotides matching TRBD2. The CDR3 extends over 17 amino acids. Germline CDR1 reads WNHNN; CDR2 reads SYGVQD (reference sequence). The ends lost 6 bases at V and 0 bases at J; junction bases unmatched: 6. CDR3 sequence: CASSLGLAGSSYNEQFF. The CDR3 nucleotides are TGCGCCAGCAGCCTAGGACTAGCGGGAAGCTCCTACAATGAGCAGTTCTTC.

A single count supports this clone. The gene calls are TRBV18 and TRBJ2-3, with TRBD1 identical over 10 bases. The CDR3 consists of 17 residues. Germline-derived CDR1 and CDR2 are KGHSH and LQKENI. J lost 0 bases, V lost 6 bases, and 9 bases had no gene match. CDR3 DNA sequence: TGTGCCAGCTCTCCAGTGGGACAGGGGATAAGCACAGATACGCAGTATTTT. It is translated as CASSPVGQGISTDTQYF.

In its sample, this clone was seen a few times. The CDR3 nucleotides read TGTGCCAGCAGTGGGATAGGGGGAATGAACACTGAAGCTTTCTTT. Its translation is CASSGIGGMNTEAFF. The rearrangement links TRBV7-9 to TRBJ1-1, with D tentatively TRBD1 (6 bases). Trimming left V 6 bases short and J 0 bases short, with 14 bases between. The length of the CDR3 is 15 residues. The germline gives CDR1 SEHNR, CDR2 FQNEAQ (reference sequence).

This clone showed up just a few times. The gene calls are TRBV20-1 and TRBJ2-1; D unclear. Trimming took off 3 bases at V and 8 bases at J, with 8 bases between the two ends. Germline V gives CDR1 DFQATT, CDR2 SNEGSKA (reference sequence). This CDR3 is built from 11 residues. The CDR3 coding sequence is TGCAGTGCTAGTTCGCGCGATGAGCAGTTCTTC. This translates into CSASSRDEQFF.

The chain joins TRBV19 to TRBJ2-1; a possible D gene is TRBD1 (5 bases). The CDR3 is made up of 15 amino acids. Trimming left V 3 bases short and J 0 bases short, with 9 bases between. The germline V gene encodes CDR1 LNHDA and CDR2 SQIVND (reference sequence). The CDR3 region is CASSIRQGSYNEQFF. In DNA form, the CDR3 reads TGTGCCAGTAGTATCCGCCAGGGCTCCTACAATGAGCAGTTCTTC.

The sample holds one count of this clone. The gene calls are TRBV14 and TRBJ2-7; D call uncertain. V was pared by 5 bases and J by 2 bases, with 10 bases between. Germline CDR1 reads SGHDN; CDR2 reads FVKESK. The CDR3 is made up of 13 amino acids. This CDR3 reads CASSGNTTYEQYF. DNA for the CDR3: TGTGCCAGCAGCGGGAACACTACCTACGAGCAGTACTTC. Supplemented by reference TRBV14 and TRBJ2-7, the full variable domain reads EAGVTQFPSHSVIEKGQTVTLRCDPISGHDNLYWYRRVMGKEIKFLLHFVKESKQDESGMPNNRFLAERTGGTYSTLKVQPAELEDSGVYFCASSGNTTYEQYFGPGTRLTVT.

The chain recombines TRBV5-5 with TRBJ2-3, with 9 bases matching TRBD2. Germline V lookup: CDR1 SGHKS, CDR2 YYEKEE (reference sequence). J was trimmed by 1 base and V by 0 bases; bases with no gene match: 6. This CDR3 spans 17 amino acids. In nucleotides, the CDR3 is TGTGCCAGCAGCTTGGTAAGTAGCGGGAGTCGCACAGATACGCAGTATTTT. It specifies CASSLVSSGSRTDTQYF.